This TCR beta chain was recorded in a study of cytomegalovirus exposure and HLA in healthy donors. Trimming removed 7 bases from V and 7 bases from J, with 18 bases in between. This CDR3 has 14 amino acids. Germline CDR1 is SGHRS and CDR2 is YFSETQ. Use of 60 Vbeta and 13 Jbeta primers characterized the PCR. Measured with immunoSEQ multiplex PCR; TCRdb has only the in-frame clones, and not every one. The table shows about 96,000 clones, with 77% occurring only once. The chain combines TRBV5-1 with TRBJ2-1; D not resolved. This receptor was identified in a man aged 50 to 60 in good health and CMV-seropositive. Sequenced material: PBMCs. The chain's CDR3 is CASPKYSMANEQFF. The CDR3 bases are TGCGCCAGCCCCAAATACAGTATGGCGAATGAGCAGTTCTTC.